This T cell receptor beta chain was observed in a study of a mutant IDH1 vaccine in newly diagnosed glioma. Study-wide background: Onset of vaccination occurred 4-6 weeks following radiotherapy alone, or with temozolomide cycles.

Using immunoSEQ multiplex PCR, the repertoire was profiled, and TCRdb retains in-frame clones only, with some absent. This sample has roughly 130,000 clones; around 77% occur once, and the top ten carry about 5.5%. Trimming took 0 bases from V and 6 from J, leaving 11 bases between them. This CDR3 contains 14 residues. Germline V CDR1 and CDR2: SGHRS, YFSETQ. Whole-study results and caveats: Of all patients, roughly 93% showed vaccine-induced immune responses.

Time point described: week 11, during vaccination. Each dose delivered 300 ug of mutant IDH1 20-mer peptide subcutaneously with imiquimod. In every donor, the tumor was a new WHO grade 3 or 4 IDH1-mutant, ATRX-lost astrocytoma. In regard to this clone: Its specificity is not known.

The input for sequencing was PBMCs, taken from a glioma patient whose treatment included an IDH1 peptide vaccine. The chain couples TRBV5-1 to TRBJ2-3; D is unresolved. This clonotype was obtained from a man aged 40-49 years with glioma. Here the CDR3 DNA reads TGCGCCAGCAGCTTGGGTTCTGTAAGGGATACGCAGTATTTT. It translates to CASSLGSVRDTQYF.